The clone carrying this T cell receptor beta chain was counted at least ten times. The sample comes from a study of T cells in Graves' hyperthyroidism and ophthalmopathy. CDR3 length: 14 residues. V gave up 1 base and J gave up 10 bases, with 11 bases separating them. CDR1 and CDR2 from the germline V gene are LGHDT and YNNKEL (reference sequence). Amplification targeted TCR beta CDR3 regions from RNA transcripts. A set of HTBI primers served as the primers for a first-round RT-PCR of the TCR CDR3. One entry per CDR3 protein results from TCRdb running MiXCR on the multiplex PCR reads. The sample yields under 300,000 distinct CDR3 sequences, about an eighth seen once. Among the patients, aged 18 to 65, hyperthyroidism was newly diagnosed and had lasted under 2 months. Uncontrolled infection, other autoimmune disease, pregnancy or lactation excluded patients. Diagnostic decisions used clinical symptoms, serum thyroxine and TRAb, thyroid ultrasound and orbital computed tomography. About 9.4 ml fresh peripheral blood yielded the PBMCs.

Sequences were obtained from blood. This receptor was identified in a woman aged 25 to 39 with Graves' hyperthyroidism that later progressed to Graves' ophthalmopathy. The chain has TRBV3-1 and TRBJ1-6; D not resolved. CDR3 region: CASSQAETNSPLHF. CDR3 bases: TGTGCCAGCAGCCAAGCTGAGACAAACTCACCCCTCCACTTT.